The 22 T cell receptor beta chains given below trace back to one sample, sequenced in a study of blood T cell repertoires in COVID-19. Libraries were prepared by immunoSEQ multiplex PCR; TCRdb keeps only in-frame clonotypes and omits some of them. The table includes over 350,000 clones, 80% to 95% detected once. The sample consisted of PBMCs or T cells enriched from blood (not recorded which). These receptor sequences come from a middle-aged woman who had been exposed to COVID-19.

This sequence joins TRBV3-1 (or the pseudogene TRBV3-2) and TRBJ1-2; 7 nucleotides align to TRBD1. Trimming cost V 4 bases and J 7 bases; bases outside gene matches: 3. CDR3 length equals 12 residues. Germline lookup yields CDR1 LGHDT and CDR2 YNNKEL (reference sequence). In DNA form, the CDR3 reads TGTGCCAGCAGCCTTGCAGGGGGTGGCTACACCTTC. Translating it yields CASSLAGGGYTF.

This chain joins TRBV29-1 and TRBJ2-1; TRBD1 aligns across 11 bases. The V gene end was trimmed by 2 bases and the J gene end by 8 bases; junction bases not matched to a gene: 5. CDR1 is SQVTM, CDR2 ANQGSEA, per germline. The CDR3 is 14 amino acids. CDR3 nucleotides: TGCAGCGTTGAAACAGGGACAGGGGGAGATGAGCAGTTCTTC. This translates into CSVETGTGGDEQFF.

V usage is TRBV28 and J usage is TRBJ2-3, with 7 bases fitting TRBD2. Germline V CDR1 and CDR2: MDHEN, SYDVKM. Trimming cost V 6 bases and J 6 bases; bases outside gene matches: 24. CDR3 length equals 19 residues. CDR3 nucleotides: TGTGCCAGCAGCCTTAAAACTCGACTGGTCTGGGGGGGGATCGATACGCAGTATTTT. Its protein is CASSLKTRLVWGGIDTQYF.

The CDR3 here is CASSYRGTSGGRNEQFF. The DNA for the CDR3 is TGCGCCAGCAGCTACCGAGGGACTAGCGGGGGTCGCAATGAGCAGTTCTTC. This chain links TRBV5-1 with TRBJ2-1; 14 bases are a match to TRBD2. The CDR3 covers 17 residues. Germline V gene lookup returns CDR1 SGHRS and CDR2 YFSETQ. V shed 3 bases, J shed 6 bases, and the junction held 8 bases outside the gene matches.

This clone was observed a single time. The CDR3 sequence is CASSQRDRQNQPQHF. As DNA, the CDR3 is TGTGCCAGCAGCCAACGGGACAGGCAGAATCAGCCCCAGCATTTT. The chain recombines TRBV3-1 (or the pseudogene TRBV3-2) with TRBJ1-5, with 8 bases that match TRBD1. Germline values: CDR1 LGHDT, CDR2 YNNKEL (reference sequence). The CDR3 has 15 amino acids. V was clipped by 2 bases and J by 4 bases; unmatched bases: 4.

This clone occurred once. The chain combines TRBV6-5 with TRBJ2-5; TRBD1 matches 8 bases. V trimming: 8 bases; J trimming: 7 bases; junction bases outside the gene matches: 6. Germline-derived CDR1 and CDR2 are MNHEY and SVGAGI. CDR3 length equals 12 residues. The CDR3 protein is CASGTGVGTQYF. Here the CDR3 DNA reads TGTGCCAGCGGGACAGGAGTGGGGACCCAGTACTTC.

This chain connects TRBV5-3 to TRBJ1-5; TRBD1 matches 10 bases. TRBV5-3 is noted as an ORF with a role that remains uncertain. The ends lost 4 bases at V and 5 bases at J; junction bases unmatched: 6. This CDR3 has 15 residues. CDR3 nucleotides: TGTGCCAGAAGCGGACAGGGGGGTTACGATCAGCCCCAGCATTTT. The encoded protein is CARSGQGGYDQPQHF.

The chain couples TRBV5-1 to TRBJ1-1; maybe TRBD1 (6 bases). The V gene lost 3 bases and the J gene lost 0 bases, with 6 bases spanning the gap. The CDR3 runs to 13 residues. In germline, CDR1 is SGHRS, CDR2 YFSETQ. CDR3 sequence reads: CASSWTVNTEAFF. The CDR3, as DNA: TGCGCCAGCAGCTGGACAGTGAACACTGAAGCTTTCTTT.

J is TRBJ2-2 and V is TRBV7-2; the D is unclear. This CDR3 is built from 13 residues. Germline loops: CDR1 SGHTA, CDR2 FQGNSA. Trimming left V 5 bases short and J 5 bases short, with 9 bases between. CDR3 coding DNA: TGTGCCAGCAGCCGTATGAGAACCGGGGAGCTGTTTTTT. It translates to CASSRMRTGELFF.

This chain links TRBV7-6 with TRBJ1-2; a weak D match, TRBD1 (6 bases). This CDR3 is 15 amino acids long. Germline V gene data show CDR1 as SGHVS and CDR2 as FNYEAQ. Deletions cut 0 bases from V and 0 bases from J, with 8 bases between. CDR3 loop: CASSLAGQTNYGYTF. The CDR3 coding sequence is TGTGCCAGCAGCTTAGCTGGACAGACTAACTATGGCTACACCTTC.

This clone was picked up a small number of times. The CDR3 is CARNPLAGEFNEQYF. The CDR3 DNA reads as TGTGCCAGAAACCCCCTAGCGGGGGAGTTCAACGAGCAGTACTTC. The rearrangement joins TRBV5-3 to TRBJ2-7, with TRBD2 matching 10 bases. Being an ORF, TRBV5-3 has a function that is uncertain. This CDR3 spans 15 amino acids. J lost 5 bases, V lost 6 bases, and 11 bases had no gene match.

V gene TRBV25-1 combines with J gene TRBJ2-1, with 7 bases aligning to TRBD1. Trimming took 2 bases from V and 6 from J; bases not matched to a gene: 7. Per the germline V gene, CDR1 is MGHDK and CDR2 is SYGVNS. CDR3 length: 15 residues. DNA for the CDR3: TGTGCCAGCAGTGAAGACAGGGTGTGGAGCAATGAGCAGTTCTTC. It yields the protein CASSEDRVWSNEQFF.

The genes are TRBV3-1 (or the pseudogene TRBV3-2) and TRBJ2-3; D unclear. Germline V gene data show CDR1 as LGHDT and CDR2 as YNNKEL (reference sequence). This CDR3 spans 13 amino acids. Trimming pared 3 bases from V and 6 bases from J, leaving 10 bases between. The CDR3 loop reads CASSQQHLDTQYF. Written as DNA, the CDR3 is TGTGCCAGCAGCCAGCAACACCTGGATACGCAGTATTTT.

As to this clone: One end of the junction does not line up with germline, which may come from a read error. The chain carries TRBV11-3 and TRBJ1-1, with unresolved D. This CDR3 has 13 amino acids. The germline CDR1 and CDR2 sequences are SGHNT and YENEEA. DNA for the CDR3: TGTGCCAGCACCTTAGGACTGCGGACTGAAGCTTTCTTT. Translation gives CASTLGLRTEAFF.

This sequence joins TRBV27 and TRBJ1-6; no reliable D call. The V end was cut by 5 bases, the J end by 2 bases, with 13 bases between. Germline CDR1 reads MNHEY; CDR2 reads SMNVEV (reference sequence). CDR3 length: 16 residues. CDR3 amino acids: CASSTLRGTYNSPLHF. The CDR3 nucleotides are TGTGCCAGCAGTACCCTTCGCGGGACCTATAATTCACCCCTCCACTTT.

In the case of this clone: Other DNA variants within this sample encode the same CDR3. This chain uses TRBV9 with TRBJ1-3; D remains unclear. The germline V gene encodes CDR1 SGDLS and CDR2 YYNGEE. The V end was cut by 2 bases, the J end by 0 bases, with 9 bases between. CDR3 length: 15 amino acids. The CDR3 spells CASSVDSSSGNTIYF. CDR3 nucleotides: TGTGCCAGCAGCGTTGACTCTTCCTCTGGAAACACCATATATTTT.

J is TRBJ2-1 and V is TRBV18, with TRBD2 matching 7 bases. Germline values: CDR1 KGHSH, CDR2 LQKENI. The CDR3 sequence is 15 residues long. V gave up 1 base and J gave up 7 bases; unmatched junction bases: 7. The CDR3 nucleotides read TGTGCCAGCTCACCACTGGCGGGAGCCCCTAATGAGCAGTTCTTC. As protein: CASSPLAGAPNEQFF. The variable domain in full, completed from reference TRBV18 and TRBJ2-1, reads NAGVMQNPRHLVRRRGQEARLRCSPMKGHSHVYWYRQLPEEGLKFMVYLQKENIIDESGMPKERFSAEFPKEGPSILRIQQVVRGDSAAYFCASSPLAGAPNEQFFGPGTRLTVL.

This chain connects TRBV19 to TRBJ2-2, with D unresolved. Germline CDR1 LNHDA, CDR2 SQIVND (reference sequence). V was trimmed by 3 bases and J by 6 bases, leaving 8 bases between them. The CDR3 spans 13 residues. CDR3: CASSMISPGELFF. The CDR3 DNA reads as TGTGCCAGTAGTATGATTAGCCCCGGGGAGCTGTTTTTT.

The chain couples TRBV18 to TRBJ2-5, with TRBD1 as a possible D gene (6 bases). The V gene's germline CDR1 is KGHSH and CDR2 LQKENI. The germline V and J ends were trimmed by 0 bases and 5 bases, with 16 bases remaining between them. The CDR3 contains 16 residues. This chain's CDR3 is CASSPPGGSQRETQYF. The CDR3 bases are TGTGCCAGCTCACCACCAGGGGGATCTCAAAGGGAGACCCAGTACTTC.

The chain is built from TRBV7-9 and TRBJ2-3, with TRBD2 matching 11 bases. J gave up 3 bases and V 6 bases, and 5 bases lay outside the gene matches. The CDR3 covers 15 residues. Germline CDR1 and CDR2: SEHNR and FQNEAQ (reference sequence). DNA of the CDR3: TGTGCCAGCAGGTTAACTAGCGGGGGAACAGATACGCAGTATTTT. Encoded protein: CASRLTSGGTDTQYF.

This rearrangement joins TRBV30 to TRBJ2-7; D perhaps matches TRBD1 (6 bases). V gave up 7 bases and J gave up 5 bases, with 15 bases separating them. The germline gives CDR1 GTSNPN, CDR2 SVGIG (reference sequence). There are 12 residues in the CDR3. The DNA of the CDR3 is TGTGCCTCCCGGACAGCAAGAAACGAGCAGTACTTC. Translating it yields CASRTARNEQYF.

V usage is TRBV10-2 and J usage is TRBJ2-1; D ambiguous. Germline V lookup: CDR1 WSHSY, CDR2 SAAADI. V lost 7 bases and J lost 8, with 9 bases in between. This CDR3 comprises 11 residues. In nucleotides, the CDR3 is TGCGCCAGCAAAGGAGAGGATGAGCAGTTCTTC. This codes for CASKGEDEQFF.